This is a list of T cell receptor beta chains from one sample in a study of OX40 agonist ivuxolimab in advanced cancers. Sequencing was performed with immunoSEQ multiplex PCR; in TCRdb, only in-frame clones are kept and a portion is missing. Of 60,000 to 65,000 clones listed, about four fifths were seen once; the top ten hold around 9.5%. The sequencing here drew on CD4+ or CD8+ T cells sorted from blood, taken in a trial of the OX40 agonist ivuxolimab. The receptors shown here come from an adult with an advanced solid tumor such as melanoma, head and neck, liver or kidney cancer. Each CDR3 is given with its conserved first and last residue. Fields, in order: CDR3 protein, CDR3 DNA, clone size, V gene, J gene, D gene. D genes are given only for firm matches. Rows give clone size only sometimes, using once, few, many, or a class for an expanded clone.

CASSPVEGAEYGYTF	TGTGCCAGCTCACCGGTGGAGGGGGCGGAATATGGCTACACCTTC	.	TRBV18	TRBJ1-2	TRBD1
CASRPQGLSGNTIYF	TGTGCCAGCAGGCCTCAGGGGCTCTCTGGAAACACCATATATTTT	.	TRBV7-9	TRBJ1-3	.
CASSLGGPQETQYF	TGTGCCAGCAGTTTAGGGGGGCCGCAAGAGACCCAGTACTTC	.	TRBV28	TRBJ2-5	.
CAVYGVIGELFF	TGTGCCGTCTACGGGGTAATCGGGGAGCTGTTTTTT	.	TRBV10-3	TRBJ2-2	.
CASSLVPDRGQGTF	TGCGCCAGCAGCTTGGTTCCGGACAGGGGGCAGGGCACCTTC	.	TRBV5-1	TRBJ1-2	TRBD1
CASRGQGAYEQYF	TGTGCCAGCAGGGGACAGGGAGCCTACGAGCAGTACTTC	.	TRBV2	TRBJ2-7	TRBD1
CASSLTGLGGNTIYF	TGTGCCAGCAGCTTAACAGGGCTAGGTGGAAACACCATATATTTT	once	TRBV11-2	TRBJ1-3	.
CSARGTGWAFF	TGCAGTGCTAGGGGGACAGGGTGGGCTTTCTTT	.	TRBV20-1	TRBJ1-1	TRBD1
CASSLGGEFRDTQYF	TGTGCCAGCAGCTTGGGGGGGGAATTCAGAGATACGCAGTATTTT	.	TRBV5-4	TRBJ2-3	.
CASSNRDRTASGNTIYF	TGTGCCAGCAGTAACCGGGACAGGACCGCCTCTGGAAACACCATATATTTT	.	TRBV25-1	TRBJ1-3	TRBD1